This TCR beta chain emerged from a study of blood T cell repertoires in COVID-19. Study-level information: Both acute and convalescent COVID-19 samples were obtained from the United States, Italy and Spain.

With V trimmed by 0 bases and J by 3 bases, 3 bases remained unmatched. The CDR3 runs to 15 residues. The germline gives CDR1 MNHEY, CDR2 SVGEGT. Using immunoSEQ multiplex PCR, the repertoire was profiled, and TCRdb retains in-frame clones only, with some absent. This sample yields approximately 150,000 clones, of which roughly 87% are seen a single time; approximately 2% belongs to the top ten. This TCR was recovered from a man between 65 and 85 years old with acute or convalescent COVID-19. Sequenced: peripheral blood. V usage is TRBV6-2 or TRBV6-3 and J usage is TRBJ1-1; 8 positions agree with TRBD1. CDR3 loop: CASSYSTGGDTEAFF. The CDR3 region has the DNA TGTGCCAGCAGTTACTCTACAGGGGGGGACACTGAAGCTTTCTTT.